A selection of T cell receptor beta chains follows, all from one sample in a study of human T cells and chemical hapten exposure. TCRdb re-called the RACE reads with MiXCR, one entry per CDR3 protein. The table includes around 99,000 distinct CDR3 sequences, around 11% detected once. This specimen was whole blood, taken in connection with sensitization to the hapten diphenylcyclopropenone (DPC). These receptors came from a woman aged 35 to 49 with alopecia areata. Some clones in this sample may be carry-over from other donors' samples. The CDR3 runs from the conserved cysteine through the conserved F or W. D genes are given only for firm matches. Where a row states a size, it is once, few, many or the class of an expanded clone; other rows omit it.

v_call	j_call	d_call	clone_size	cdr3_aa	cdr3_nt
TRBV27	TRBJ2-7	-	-	CASSRSSDPYEQYF	TGTGCCAGCAGTCGTTCTAGCGACCCTTACGAGCAGTACTTC
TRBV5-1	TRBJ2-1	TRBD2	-	CASSLAPGTSGGEQFF	TGCGCCAGCAGCTTGGCCCCCGGGACTAGCGGAGGCGAGCAGTTCTTC
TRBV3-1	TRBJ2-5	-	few	CASSQGGETQYF	TGTGCCAGCAGCCAAGGAGGAGAGACCCAGTACTTC
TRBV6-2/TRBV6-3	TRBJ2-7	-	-	CASSYSIRKQGSYEQYF	TGTGCCAGCAGTTACTCGATCCGCAAGCAGGGTTCCTACGAGCAGTACTTC
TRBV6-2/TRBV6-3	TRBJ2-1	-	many	CASRRDSSYNEQFF	TGTGCCAGTCGACGGGACTCTTCCTACAATGAGCAGTTCTTC
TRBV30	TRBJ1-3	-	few	CAWSVNHGNTIYF	TGTGCCTGGAGTGTAAATCATGGAAACACCATATATTTT
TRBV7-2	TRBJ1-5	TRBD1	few	CASSPLATGERYQPQHF	TGTGCCAGCAGCCCGCTCGCCACAGGGGAGAGGTATCAGCCCCAGCATTTT
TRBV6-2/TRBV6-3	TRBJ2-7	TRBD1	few	CASSPGDRGPYEQYF	TGTGCCAGCAGCCCCGGGGACAGGGGCCCCTACGAGCAGTACTTC
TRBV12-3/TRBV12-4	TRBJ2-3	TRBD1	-	CASSPGIGGPDTQYF	TGTGCCAGCAGTCCCGGGATAGGGGGCCCAGATACGCAGTATTTT
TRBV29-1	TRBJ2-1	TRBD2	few	CSVWGRTSGAVGSYNEQFF	TGCAGCGTTTGGGGTCGGACTAGCGGAGCAGTGGGGTCCTACAATGAGCAGTTCTTC
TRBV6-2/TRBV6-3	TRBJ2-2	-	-	CASSAQGSGELFF	TGTGCCAGCTCTGCCCAGGGGAGCGGGGAGCTGTTTTTT
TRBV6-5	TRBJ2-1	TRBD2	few	CASSDSGTSGRDEQFF	TGTGCCAGCAGTGATTCCGGGACTAGCGGTCGGGATGAGCAGTTCTTC
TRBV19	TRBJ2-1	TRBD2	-	CASTSGLRRASGRLDEQFF	TGTGCCAGTACCTCGGGACTGCGAAGGGCTAGCGGGAGGCTGGATGAGCAGTTCTTC
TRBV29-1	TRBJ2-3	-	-	CSVNTDTQYF	TGCAGCGTCAATACAGATACGCAGTATTTT
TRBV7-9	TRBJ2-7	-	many	CASSLTYEQYF	TGTGCCAGCAGCCTAACCTACGAGCAGTACTTC
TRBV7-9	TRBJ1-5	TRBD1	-	CASSSGQGSQPQHF	TGTGCCAGCAGTTCGGGACAGGGGAGTCAGCCCCAGCATTTT
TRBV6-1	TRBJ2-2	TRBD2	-	CASTGGLAHTGELFF	TGTGCCAGCACCGGGGGACTAGCACACACCGGGGAGCTGTTTTTT
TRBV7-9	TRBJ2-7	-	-	CASSFPAVYEQYF	TGTGCCAGCAGCTTTCCGGCAGTCTACGAGCAGTACTTC
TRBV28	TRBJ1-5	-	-	CASSLQVRPQHF	TGTGCCAGCAGCCTACAGGTTAGGCCCCAGCATTTT
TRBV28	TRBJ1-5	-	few	CASSTSGRVSNQPQHF	TGTGCCAGCAGCACATCGGGCAGGGTGAGCAATCAGCCCCAGCATTTT
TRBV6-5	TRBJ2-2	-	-	CASSRVGTGELFF	TGTGCCAGCAGTCGCGTAGGCACCGGGGAGCTGTTTTTT
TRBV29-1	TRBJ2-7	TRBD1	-	CSVGGQGNEQYF	TGCAGCGTTGGGGGACAGGGTAACGAGCAGTACTTC
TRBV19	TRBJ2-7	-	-	CASSISGFRDEQYF	TGTGCCAGTAGTATATCCGGGTTTCGCGACGAGCAGTACTTC
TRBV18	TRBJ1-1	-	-	CASSGALEGAEAFF	TGTGCCAGCTCAGGGGCCCTTGAGGGGGCTGAAGCTTTCTTT
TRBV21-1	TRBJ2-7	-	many	CASMRSGQYF	TGTGCCAGCATGAGGTCCGGGCAGTACTTC
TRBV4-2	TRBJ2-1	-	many	CASSQDQGSYNEQFF	TGTGCCAGCAGCCAAGATCAGGGCTCCTACAATGAGCAGTTCTTC
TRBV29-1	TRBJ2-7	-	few	CSVEEGRGNYEQYF	TGCAGCGTTGAAGAAGGCAGAGGGAACTACGAGCAGTACTTC
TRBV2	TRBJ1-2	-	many	CASSEDTNYGYTF	TGTGCCAGCAGTGAAGACACTAACTATGGCTACACCTTC
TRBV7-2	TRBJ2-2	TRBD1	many	CASSRDRLNTGELFF	TGTGCCAGCAGCCGGGACAGGTTAAACACCGGGGAGCTGTTTTTT
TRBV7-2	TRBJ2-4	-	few	CASSLAVRNIQYF	TGTGCCAGCAGCCTCGCAGTCCGAAACATTCAGTACTTC
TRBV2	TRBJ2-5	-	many	CASRAGTPKRTGETQYF	TGTGCCAGCAGAGCGGGAACCCCGAAAAGGACAGGAGAGACCCAGTACTTC
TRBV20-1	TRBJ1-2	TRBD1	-	CSAARTGFYGYTF	TGCAGTGCTGCCAGGACAGGCTTCTATGGCTACACCTTC
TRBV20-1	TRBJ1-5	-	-	CSARASNQPQHF	TGCAGTGCCCGGGCCAGCAATCAGCCCCAGCATTTT
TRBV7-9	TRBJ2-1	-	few	CASSLPSNNEQFF	TGTGCCAGCAGCCTACCTTCTAACAATGAGCAGTTCTTC
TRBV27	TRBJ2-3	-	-	CASSLIGRGSTNTQYF	TGTGCCAGCAGTTTGATCGGCAGGGGTAGCACGAATACGCAGTATTTT
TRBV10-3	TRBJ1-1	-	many	CAISAVTGNTEAFF	TGTGCCATCAGTGCTGTAACAGGGAACACTGAAGCTTTCTTT
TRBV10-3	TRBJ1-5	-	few	CAISDNSNQPQHF	TGTGCCATCAGTGATAACAGTAATCAGCCCCAGCATTTT
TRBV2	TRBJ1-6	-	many	CASRQDGPSNSPLHF	TGTGCCAGCAGACAGGACGGCCCATCCAATTCACCCCTCCACTTT
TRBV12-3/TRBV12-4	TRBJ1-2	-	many	CASSFEGTRGYTF	TGTGCCAGCAGTTTCGAGGGCACACGAGGCTACACCTTC
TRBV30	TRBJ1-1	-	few	CAWSVWPTNVDTEAFF	TGTGCCTGGAGTGTATGGCCGACCAACGTGGACACTGAAGCTTTCTTT
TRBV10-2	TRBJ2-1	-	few	CASSEPARGNNEQFF	TGCGCCAGCAGTGAGCCCGCAAGGGGTAACAATGAGCAGTTCTTC
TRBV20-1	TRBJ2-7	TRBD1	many	CSAREGQGIFYEQYF	TGCAGTGCTAGAGAGGGACAGGGAATCTTTTACGAGCAGTACTTC
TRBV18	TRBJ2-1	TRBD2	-	CASSPSVGTSAGEQFF	TGTGCCAGCTCACCGTCTGTCGGGACTAGCGCTGGTGAGCAGTTCTTC
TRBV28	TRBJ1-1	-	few	CASSPPGHPNTEAFF	TGTGCCAGCAGTCCCCCGGGACACCCGAACACTGAAGCTTTCTTT
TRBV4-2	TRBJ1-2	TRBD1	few	CASSPGRTGEEGYTF	TGTGCCAGCAGCCCTGGACGGACAGGGGAGGAAGGCTACACCTTC
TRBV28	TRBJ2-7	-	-	CASNYGDRTHYEQYF	TGTGCCAGCAACTACGGAGACAGGACACACTACGAGCAGTACTTC
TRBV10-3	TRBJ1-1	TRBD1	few	CAITGQGTEAFF	TGTGCCATTACCGGACAGGGCACTGAAGCTTTCTTT
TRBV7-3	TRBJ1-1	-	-	CASSSGTGSTEAFF	TGTGCCAGCAGTTCCGGTACAGGGTCCACTGAAGCTTTCTTT
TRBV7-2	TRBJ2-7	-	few	CASSTTGGYEQYF	TGTGCCAGCAGCACGACTGGGGGTTACGAGCAGTACTTC
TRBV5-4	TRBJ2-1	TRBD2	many	CASSGTSGSSYNEQFF	TGTGCCAGCAGCGGGACTAGCGGGAGCTCCTACAATGAGCAGTTCTTC
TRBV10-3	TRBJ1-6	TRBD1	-	CAISDRPYRGLGSPLHF	TGTGCCATCAGCGATAGACCTTACAGGGGCTTAGGTTCACCCCTCCACTTT
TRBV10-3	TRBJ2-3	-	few	CAISATGLADTQYF	TGTGCCATCAGCGCCACGGGCTTGGCAGATACGCAGTATTTT
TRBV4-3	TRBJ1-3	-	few	CASSQAGLGNTIYF	TGCGCCAGCAGCCAAGCAGGGTTGGGAAACACCATATATTTT
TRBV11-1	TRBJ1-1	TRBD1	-	CASSEGRGTNTEAFF	TGTGCCAGCAGCGAGGGCAGGGGGACGAACACTGAAGCTTTCTTT
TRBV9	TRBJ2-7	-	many	CASGGPPGLAYEQYF	TGTGCCAGCGGGGGACCTCCGGGTCTTGCCTACGAGCAGTACTTC
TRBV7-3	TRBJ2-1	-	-	CASSLIPNEQFF	TGTGCCAGCAGCTTAATTCCAAATGAGCAGTTCTTC
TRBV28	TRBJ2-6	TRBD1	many	CASSLQGVNVLTF	TGTGCCAGCAGTTTACAGGGGGTTAACGTCCTGACTTTC
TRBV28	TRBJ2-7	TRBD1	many	CASGLDRRYEQYF	TGTGCCAGCGGGTTGGACAGGAGGTACGAGCAGTACTTC
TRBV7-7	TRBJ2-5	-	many	CASSLNRVAQETQYF	TGTGCTAGCAGCTTAAACCGGGTGGCCCAAGAGACCCAGTACTTC
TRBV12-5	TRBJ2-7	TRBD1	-	CASAGQGTPYEQYF	TGTGCTAGTGCCGGACAGGGGACGCCCTACGAGCAGTACTTC